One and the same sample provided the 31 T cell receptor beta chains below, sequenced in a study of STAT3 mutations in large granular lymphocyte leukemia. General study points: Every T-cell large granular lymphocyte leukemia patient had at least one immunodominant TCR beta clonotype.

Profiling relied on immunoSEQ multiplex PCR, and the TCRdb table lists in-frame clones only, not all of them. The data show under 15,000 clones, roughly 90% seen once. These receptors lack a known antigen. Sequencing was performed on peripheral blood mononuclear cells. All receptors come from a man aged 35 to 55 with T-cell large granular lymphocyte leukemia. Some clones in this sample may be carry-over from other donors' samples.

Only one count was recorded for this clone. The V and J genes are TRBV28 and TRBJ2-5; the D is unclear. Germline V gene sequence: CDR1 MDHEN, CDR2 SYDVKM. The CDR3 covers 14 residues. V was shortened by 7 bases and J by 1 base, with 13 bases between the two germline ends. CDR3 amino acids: CASTPRTLQETQYF. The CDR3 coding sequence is TGTGCCAGCACGCCTCGGACCCTCCAAGAGACCCAGTACTTC.

CDR3: CAISEQDREVGQPQHF. The DNA for the CDR3 is TGTGCCATCAGTGAGCAGGACAGGGAGGTTGGTCAGCCCCAGCATTTT. The chain uses TRBV10-3 and TRBJ1-5, with 8 nucleotides matching TRBD1. Germline V CDR1 and CDR2: ENHRY, SYGVKD. The CDR3 is 16 amino acids. The J segment lost 6 bases and the V segment lost 2 bases, leaving 9 bases of the junction unmatched.

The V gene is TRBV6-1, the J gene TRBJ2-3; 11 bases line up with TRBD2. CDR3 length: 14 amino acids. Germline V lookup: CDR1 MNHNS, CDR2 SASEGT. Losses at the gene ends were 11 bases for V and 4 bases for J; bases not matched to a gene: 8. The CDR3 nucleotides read TGTGCCGCGGTAGCGGGGGGGCTCTCAGATACGCAGTATTTT. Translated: CAAVAGGLSDTQYF.

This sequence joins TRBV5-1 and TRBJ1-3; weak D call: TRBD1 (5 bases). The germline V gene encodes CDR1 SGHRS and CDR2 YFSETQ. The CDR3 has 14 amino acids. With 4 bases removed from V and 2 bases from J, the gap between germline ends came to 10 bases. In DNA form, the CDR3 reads TGCGCCAGCAGCACCGGGGGGGCTGGAAACACCATATATTTT. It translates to CASSTGGAGNTIYF.

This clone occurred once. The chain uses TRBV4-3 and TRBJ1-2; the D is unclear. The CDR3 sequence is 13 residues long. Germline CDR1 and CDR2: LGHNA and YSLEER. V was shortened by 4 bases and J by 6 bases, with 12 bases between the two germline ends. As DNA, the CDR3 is TGCGCCAGCAGCCGCACCGGGCTGGATGGCTACACCTTC. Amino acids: CASSRTGLDGYTF.

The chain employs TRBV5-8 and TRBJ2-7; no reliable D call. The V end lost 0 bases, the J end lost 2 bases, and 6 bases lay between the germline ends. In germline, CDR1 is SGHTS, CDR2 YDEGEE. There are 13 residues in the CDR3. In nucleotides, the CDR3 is TGTGCCAGCAGCTTGGGTCGGCCCTACGAGCAGTACTTC. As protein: CASSLGRPYEQYF.

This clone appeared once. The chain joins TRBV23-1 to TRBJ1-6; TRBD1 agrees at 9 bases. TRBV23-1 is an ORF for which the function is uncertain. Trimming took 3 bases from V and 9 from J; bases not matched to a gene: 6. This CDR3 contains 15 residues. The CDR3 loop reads CASSQDDRGSSPLHF. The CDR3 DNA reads TGCGCCAGCAGTCAGGACGACAGGGGGTCTTCACCCCTCCACTTT.

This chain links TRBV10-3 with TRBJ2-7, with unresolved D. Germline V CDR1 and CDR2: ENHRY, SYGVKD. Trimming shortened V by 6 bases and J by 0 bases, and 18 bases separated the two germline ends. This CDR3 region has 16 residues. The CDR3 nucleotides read TGTGCCATCAGCGACCCTTGGCAGAGGAGCTCCTACGAGCAGTACTTC. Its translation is CAISDPWQRSSYEQYF.

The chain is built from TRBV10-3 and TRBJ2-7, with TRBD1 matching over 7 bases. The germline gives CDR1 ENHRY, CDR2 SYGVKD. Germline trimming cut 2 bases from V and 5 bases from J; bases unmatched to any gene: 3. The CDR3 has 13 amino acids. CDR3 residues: CAISERGPHEQYF. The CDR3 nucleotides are TGTGCCATCAGTGAGAGGGGGCCACACGAGCAGTACTTC.

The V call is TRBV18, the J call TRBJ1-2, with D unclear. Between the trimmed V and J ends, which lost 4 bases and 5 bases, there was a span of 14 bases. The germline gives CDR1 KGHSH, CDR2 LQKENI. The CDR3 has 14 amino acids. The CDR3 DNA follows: TGTGCCAGCTCACAGGAGGGCTTAATTTATGGCTACACCTTC. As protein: CASSQEGLIYGYTF. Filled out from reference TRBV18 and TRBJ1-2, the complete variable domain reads NAGVMQNPRHLVRRRGQEARLRCSPMKGHSHVYWYRQLPEEGLKFMVYLQKENIIDESGMPKERFSAEFPKEGPSILRIQQVVRGDSAAYFCASSQEGLIYGYTFGSGTRLTVV.

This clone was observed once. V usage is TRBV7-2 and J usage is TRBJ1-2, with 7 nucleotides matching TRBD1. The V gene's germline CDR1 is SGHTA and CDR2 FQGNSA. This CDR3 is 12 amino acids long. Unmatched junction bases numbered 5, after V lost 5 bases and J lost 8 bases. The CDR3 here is CASSRDSWGYTF. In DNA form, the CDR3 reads TGTGCCAGCAGCCGGGACAGCTGGGGCTACACCTTC.

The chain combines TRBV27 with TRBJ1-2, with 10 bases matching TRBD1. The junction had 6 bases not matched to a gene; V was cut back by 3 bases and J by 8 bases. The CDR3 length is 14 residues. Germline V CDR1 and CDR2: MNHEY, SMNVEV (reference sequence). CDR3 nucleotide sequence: TGTGCCAGCAGTTTCGACAGGGGGCAAGGGGGCTACACCTTC. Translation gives CASSFDRGQGGYTF.

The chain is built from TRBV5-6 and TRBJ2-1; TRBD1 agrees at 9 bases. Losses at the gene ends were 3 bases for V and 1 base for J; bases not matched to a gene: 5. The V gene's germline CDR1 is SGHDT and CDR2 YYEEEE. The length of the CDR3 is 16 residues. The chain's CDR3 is CASSSGTGNSYNEQFF. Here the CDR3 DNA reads TGTGCCAGCAGCTCTGGGACAGGGAATTCCTACAATGAGCAGTTCTTC. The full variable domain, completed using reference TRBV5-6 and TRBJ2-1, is DAGVTQSPTHLIKTRGQQVTLRCSPKSGHDTVSWYQQALGQGPQFIFQYYEEEERQRGNFPDRFSGHQFPNYSSELNVNALLLGDSALYLCASSSGTGNSYNEQFFGPGTRLTVL.

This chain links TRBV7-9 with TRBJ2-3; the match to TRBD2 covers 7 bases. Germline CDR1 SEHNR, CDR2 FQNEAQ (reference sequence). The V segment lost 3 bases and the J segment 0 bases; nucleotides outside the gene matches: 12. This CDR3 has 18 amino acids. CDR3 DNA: TGTGCCAGCAGCTTCTTTCTGGGGGGGGACCCTAGCACAGATACGCAGTATTTT. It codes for CASSFFLGGDPSTDTQYF.

The CDR3 protein is CASSYSGTEETQYF. The CDR3 region has the DNA TGTGCCAGCAGCTACTCCGGGACCGAAGAGACCCAGTACTTC. V gene TRBV5-8 combines with J gene TRBJ2-5, with D tentatively TRBD1 or TRBD2 (5 bases each). V was cut by 3 bases and J by 3 bases, with 12 bases left in between. Per the germline V gene, CDR1 is SGHTS and CDR2 is YDEGEE. This CDR3 contains 14 residues.

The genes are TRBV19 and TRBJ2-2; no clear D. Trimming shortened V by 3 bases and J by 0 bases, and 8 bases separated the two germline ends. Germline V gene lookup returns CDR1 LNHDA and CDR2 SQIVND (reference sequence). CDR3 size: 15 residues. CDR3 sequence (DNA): TGTGCCAGTAGTATTTGGGGATCGAACACCGGGGAGCTGTTTTTT. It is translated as CASSIWGSNTGELFF.

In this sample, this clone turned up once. CDR3 bases: TGTGCCAGCAGCTTCCAGTCCTACGAGCAGTACTTC. Its translation: CASSFQSYEQYF. The rearrangement links TRBV7-9 to TRBJ2-7, with unresolved D. Germline values: CDR1 SEHNR, CDR2 FQNEAQ (reference sequence). The germline V and J ends were trimmed by 3 bases and 1 base, with 4 bases remaining between them. The CDR3 is 12 residues long.

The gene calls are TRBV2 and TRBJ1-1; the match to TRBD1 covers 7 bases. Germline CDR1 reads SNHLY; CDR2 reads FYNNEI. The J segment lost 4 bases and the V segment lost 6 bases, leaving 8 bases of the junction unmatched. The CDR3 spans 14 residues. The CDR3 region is CASSDSTGSTEAFF. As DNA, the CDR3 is TGTGCCAGCAGCGATTCGACAGGGTCCACTGAAGCTTTCTTT. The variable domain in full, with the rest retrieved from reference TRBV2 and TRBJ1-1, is EPEVTQTPSHQVTQMGQEVILRCVPISNHLYFYWYRQILGQKVEFLVSFYNNEISEKSEIFDDQFSVERPDGSNFTLKIRSTKLEDSAMYFCASSDSTGSTEAFFGQGTRLTVV.

CDR3 region: CASTTRQGALTDTQYF. The CDR3, as DNA: TGTGCCAGCACAACCCGACAGGGGGCCCTCACAGATACGCAGTATTTT. V is TRBV28 and J is TRBJ2-3; 10 bases map to TRBD1. CDR1 is MDHEN and CDR2 is SYDVKM in the germline V gene. The CDR3 spans 16 residues. Germline trimming cut 7 bases from V and 2 bases from J; bases unmatched to any gene: 9.

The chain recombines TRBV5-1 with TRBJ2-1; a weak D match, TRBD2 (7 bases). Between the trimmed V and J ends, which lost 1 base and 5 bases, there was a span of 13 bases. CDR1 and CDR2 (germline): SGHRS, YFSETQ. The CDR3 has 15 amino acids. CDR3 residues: CASSLLGGDNNEQFF. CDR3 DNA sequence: TGCGCCAGCAGCTTGTTAGGGGGGGACAACAATGAGCAGTTCTTC.

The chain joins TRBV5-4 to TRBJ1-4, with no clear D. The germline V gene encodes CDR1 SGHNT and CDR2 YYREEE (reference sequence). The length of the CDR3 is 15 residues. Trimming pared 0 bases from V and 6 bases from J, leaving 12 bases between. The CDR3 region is CASSLDPTQYEKLFF. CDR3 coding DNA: TGTGCCAGCAGCTTGGATCCCACGCAGTATGAAAAACTGTTTTTT.

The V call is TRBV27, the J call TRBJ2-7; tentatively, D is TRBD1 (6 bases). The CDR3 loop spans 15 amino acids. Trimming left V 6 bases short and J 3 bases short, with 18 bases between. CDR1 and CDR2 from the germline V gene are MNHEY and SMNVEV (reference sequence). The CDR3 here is CASRDTGLSVYEQYF. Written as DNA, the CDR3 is TGTGCCAGCAGGGACACAGGGCTTTCTGTCTACGAGCAGTACTTC.

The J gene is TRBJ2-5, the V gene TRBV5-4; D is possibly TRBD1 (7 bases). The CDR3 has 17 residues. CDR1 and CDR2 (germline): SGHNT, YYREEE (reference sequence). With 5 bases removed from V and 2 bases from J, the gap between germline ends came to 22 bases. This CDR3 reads CASSFDRGQAGQETQYF. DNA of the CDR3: TGTGCCAGCAGTTTTGATAGGGGGCAAGCGGGTCAAGAGACCCAGTACTTC.

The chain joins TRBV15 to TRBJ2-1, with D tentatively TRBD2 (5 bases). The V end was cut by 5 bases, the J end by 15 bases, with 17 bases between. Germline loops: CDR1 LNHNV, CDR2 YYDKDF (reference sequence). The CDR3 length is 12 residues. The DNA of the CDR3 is TGTGCCACCAGCCCCCGACTAACCTCCCCGTTCTTC. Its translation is CATSPRLTSPFF. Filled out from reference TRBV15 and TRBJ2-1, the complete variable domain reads DAMVIQNPRYQVTQFGKPVTLSCSQTLNHNVMYWYQQKSSQAPKLLFHYYDKDFNNEADTPDNFQSRRPNTSFCFLDIRSPGLGDTAMYLCATSPRLTSPFFGPGTRLTVL.

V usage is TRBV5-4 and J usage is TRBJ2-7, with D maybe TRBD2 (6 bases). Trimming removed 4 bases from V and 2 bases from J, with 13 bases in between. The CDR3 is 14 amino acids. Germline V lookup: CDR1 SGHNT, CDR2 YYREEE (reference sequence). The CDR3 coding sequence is TGTGCCAGCAGCCCGGGGGTGGGTACCTACGAGCAGTACTTC. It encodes CASSPGVGTYEQYF. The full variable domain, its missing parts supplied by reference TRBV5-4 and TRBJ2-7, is ETGVTQSPTHLIKTRGQQVTLRCSSQSGHNTVSWYQQALGQGPQFIFQYYREEENGRGNFPPRFSGLQFPNYSSELNVNALELDDSALYLCASSPGVGTYEQYFGPGTRLTVT.

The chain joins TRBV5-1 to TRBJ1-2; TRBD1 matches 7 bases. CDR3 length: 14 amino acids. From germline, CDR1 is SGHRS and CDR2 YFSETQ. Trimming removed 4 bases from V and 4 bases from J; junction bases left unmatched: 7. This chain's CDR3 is CASSAGGTGYGYTF. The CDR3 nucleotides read TGCGCCAGCAGCGCAGGGGGTACGGGCTATGGCTACACCTTC.

CDR3 residues: CASSLERGPYEQYF. Written as DNA, the CDR3 is TGTGCCAGCAGCTTAGAACGGGGGCCCTACGAGCAGTACTTC. This chain uses TRBV7-2 with TRBJ2-7; D is possibly TRBD1 or TRBD2 (6 bases each). V was clipped by 1 base and J by 2 bases, with 9 bases between them. Germline V gene sequence: CDR1 SGHTA, CDR2 FQGNSA. CDR3 length equals 14 residues.

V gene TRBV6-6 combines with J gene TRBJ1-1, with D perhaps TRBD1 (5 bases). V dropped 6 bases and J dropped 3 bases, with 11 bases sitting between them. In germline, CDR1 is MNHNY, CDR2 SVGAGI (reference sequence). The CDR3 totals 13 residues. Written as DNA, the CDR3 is TGTGCCAGCAGCCCCAGGGATTACACTGAAGCTTTCTTT. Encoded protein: CASSPRDYTEAFF.

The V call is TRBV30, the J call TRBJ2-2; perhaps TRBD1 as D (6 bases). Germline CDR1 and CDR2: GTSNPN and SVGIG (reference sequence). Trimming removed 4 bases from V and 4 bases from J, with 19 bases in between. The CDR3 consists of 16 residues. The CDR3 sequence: CAWTQLRQVGTGELFF. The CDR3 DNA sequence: TGTGCCTGGACGCAGCTGAGACAGGTTGGCACCGGGGAGCTGTTTTTT.

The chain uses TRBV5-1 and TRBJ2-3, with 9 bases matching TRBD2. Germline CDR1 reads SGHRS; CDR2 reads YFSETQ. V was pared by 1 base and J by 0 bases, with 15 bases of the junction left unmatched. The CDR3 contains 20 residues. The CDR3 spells CASSLRSSGGAEFSTDTQYF. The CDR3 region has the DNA TGCGCCAGCAGCTTGCGGAGTAGCGGGGGCGCCGAGTTTAGCACAGATACGCAGTATTTT.

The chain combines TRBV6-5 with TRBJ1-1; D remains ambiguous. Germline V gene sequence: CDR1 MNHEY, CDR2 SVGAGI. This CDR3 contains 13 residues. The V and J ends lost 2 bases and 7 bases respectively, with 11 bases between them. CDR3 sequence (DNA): TGTGCCAGCAGTTACGTTGGGGAGAATGAAGCTTTCTTT. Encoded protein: CASSYVGENEAFF.